A single sample gave rise to the 28 T cell receptor beta chains below, sequenced in a study of CD8 T cells in ankylosing spondylitis. TCRdb re-called the 5' RACE reads with MiXCR, one entry per CDR3 protein. The sample records about 240,000 distinct CDR3 sequences, about 11% being singletons. The material sequenced was blood, either unsorted or a sorted T cell fraction (not recorded which). Receptors were obtained from a male donor with ankylosing spondylitis or in good health (not recorded which).

This chain links TRBV29-1 with TRBJ2-5; D unclear. Trimming cost V 7 bases and J 2 bases, with 14 bases left between them. Per germline, CDR1 SQVTM and CDR2 ANQGSEA. The CDR3 covers 13 residues. CDR3 protein: CSATPANQETQYF. CDR3 DNA sequence: TGCAGCGCTACACCGGCAAATCAAGAGACCCAGTACTTC.

This clonotype appeared many times. The chain combines TRBV21-1 with TRBJ2-3; TRBD1, the table's D call, lacks a check against the DNA. TRBV21-1 has pseudogene status. The CDR3 consists of 13 residues. Here the CDR3 reads CASSHYTGHTQYF. CDR3 bases: TGTGCCAGCAGCCACTACACGGGGCATACGCAGTATTTT.

This clonotype was counted only a few times. The J gene is TRBJ1-2, the V gene TRBV12-3 or TRBV12-4, with D possibly TRBD1 on 6 matching bases. The CDR3 length is 11 residues. With 5 bases removed from V and 7 bases from J, the gap between germline ends came to 8 bases. This chain's CDR3 is CASSIRGGYTF. The CDR3 coding sequence is TGTGCCAGCAGTATCAGGGGTGGCTACACCTTC.

A remark on this clonotype: Since a much larger clone is just one base distant, this may be a read error. V gene TRBV20-1 combines with J gene TRBJ1-1; no reliable D call. The CDR3 is made up of 13 amino acids. The germline V gene has CDR1 DFQATT and CDR2 SNEGSKA (reference sequence). DNA of the CDR3: TGCAATGCTAGAGAAGGGAAGTGGACTGAAGCTTTCTTT. Translated, it gives CNAREGKWTEAFF.

The J gene is TRBJ2-1, the V gene TRBV2; 10 nucleotides match TRBD2. V shed 8 bases and J 2 bases; nucleotides not matched to a gene: 6. This CDR3 has 15 amino acids. Germline CDR1 reads SNHLY; CDR2 reads FYNNEI. CDR3 in amino acids: CASFLAGVTYNEQFF. The DNA of the CDR3 is TGTGCCAGCTTTCTAGCGGGAGTCACCTACAATGAGCAGTTCTTC.

The sample holds a few counts of this clonotype. The chain employs TRBV6-6 and TRBJ2-1; D call uncertain. Trimming cost V 6 bases and J 7 bases, with 13 bases left between them. The CDR3 is made up of 13 amino acids. Germline assignment: CDR1 MNHNY and CDR2 SVGAGI (reference sequence). This CDR3 reads CASSPPGMNEQFF. The CDR3 DNA follows: TGTGCCAGCAGCCCCCCTGGCATGAATGAGCAGTTCTTC.

This chain links TRBV7-8 with TRBJ2-3; D assignment may be TRBD1 or TRBD2 (5 bases each). Germline lookup yields CDR1 SGHVS and CDR2 FQNEAQ. This CDR3 comprises 15 residues. V dropped 0 bases and J dropped 9 bases, with 16 bases sitting between them. CDR3 bases: TGTGCCAGCAGCTTAGCGCATTCCGGGGCAGGGACGCAGTATTTT. It codes for CASSLAHSGAGTQYF.

Many counts were recorded for this clonotype. V and J are TRBV5-1 and TRBJ2-5; D is possibly TRBD2 (6 bases). Germline-derived CDR1 and CDR2 are SGHRS and YFSETQ. The CDR3 spans 14 residues. V dropped 4 bases and J dropped 1 base, with 11 bases sitting between them. In DNA form, the CDR3 reads TGCGCCAGCAGCGCGGGACTGCTCCAAGAGACCCAGTACTTC. Residues: CASSAGLLQETQYF.

This clonotype was picked up many times. This rearrangement joins TRBV12-3 or TRBV12-4 to TRBJ1-6; D ambiguous. The CDR3 spans 13 residues. Trimming stripped 4 bases from V and 5 bases from J, with 6 bases between. CDR3 DNA: TGTGCCAGCAGTTGGTCTGATAATTCACCCCTCCACTTT. Translated, it gives CASSWSDNSPLHF.

This clonotype appeared many times. The rearrangement links TRBV5-1 to TRBJ2-1; D gene ambiguous. V lost 0 bases to trimming and J lost 0 bases, with 13 bases between them. The CDR3 is 17 residues long. Looked up from germline, CDR1 is SGHRS and CDR2 is YFSETQ. The CDR3 nucleotides read TGCGCCAGCAGCTTGGGGTTCGTCGGTAGCTCCTACAATGAGCAGTTCTTC. Protein: CASSLGFVGSSYNEQFF.

V usage is TRBV29-1 and J usage is TRBJ2-2; D perhaps matches TRBD2 (6 bases). Germline CDR1 SQVTM, CDR2 ANQGSEA. This CDR3 is built from 13 residues. V lost 7 bases and J 1 base, leaving 10 bases between the germline ends. The CDR3 spells CSGAGLNTGELFF. The CDR3 nucleotides read TGCAGCGGGGCGGGGTTGAACACCGGGGAGCTGTTTTTT.

In this sample, this clonotype turned up a few times. This rearrangement joins TRBV29-1 to TRBJ2-7; 11 nucleotides agree with TRBD2. V lost 7 bases, J lost 7 bases, and 12 bases stayed unmatched. Germline V gene lookup returns CDR1 SQVTM and CDR2 ANQGSEA. This CDR3 comprises 14 residues. In DNA form, the CDR3 reads TGCAGCGCCACTAATCTAGCGGGAGGAGGGGAGCAGTACTTC. Amino acid sequence: CSATNLAGGGEQYF.

A note on this clonotype: A much larger clone differs from this one at a single base, so this may be a read error. The chain combines TRBV12-3 or TRBV12-4 with TRBJ1-3, with no clear D. Between the trimmed V and J ends, which lost 5 bases and 0 bases, there was a span of 8 bases. The CDR3 is 14 residues long. The CDR3 loop reads CASSARISGNTIYF. CDR3 nucleotide sequence: TGTGCCAGCAGTGCTCGGATCTCTGGAAACACCATATATTTT.

Many counts were recorded for this clonotype. The rearrangement joins TRBV5-5 to TRBJ2-1; no clear D. The CDR3 sequence is 17 residues long. The ends were cut back, 4 bases at V and 6 bases at J, with 23 bases in the middle. Germline V gives CDR1 SGHKS, CDR2 YYEKEE (reference sequence). The CDR3 loop is CASSGALGFGDPNEQFF. The CDR3 coding sequence is TGTGCCAGCAGCGGAGCGCTAGGGTTTGGGGATCCCAATGAGCAGTTCTTC.

This clonotype was counted only a few times. V usage is TRBV11-2 and J usage is TRBJ2-3; the D gene is possibly TRBD1 (5 bases). The germline V and J ends were trimmed by 1 base and 2 bases, with 16 bases remaining between them. The CDR3 loop spans 17 amino acids. CDR1 is SGHAT, CDR2 FQNNGV, per germline. DNA of the CDR3: TGTGCCAGCAGCTTAGTGGCCTCTAGGGGATACACAGATACGCAGTATTTT. This translates into CASSLVASRGYTDTQYF.

This clonotype was seen only a few times. The rearrangement links TRBV2 to TRBJ2-1; TRBD2 matches at 13 bases. CDR3 size: 15 residues. Germline V gives CDR1 SNHLY, CDR2 FYNNEI. CDR3 bases: TGTGCAAGGACCGGGACTAGCGGGGCCTACAATGAGCAGTTCTTC. It translates to CARTGTSGAYNEQFF.

The chain recombines TRBV28 with TRBJ2-2; TRBD1 agrees at 7 bases. Germline V lookup: CDR1 MDHEN, CDR2 SYDVKM. V lost 5 bases and J lost 13; bases outside the gene matches: 7. The CDR3 length is 12 residues. The DNA of the CDR3 is TGTGCCAGCAGTGCCCGGGACAGTAGGCTGTTTTTT. Encoded protein: CASSARDSRLFF.

The J gene is TRBJ2-3, the V gene TRBV7-8; a possible D gene is TRBD2 (7 bases). V lost 5 bases, J lost 2 bases, and 23 bases lay in between. The CDR3 is 18 residues long. Per the germline V gene, CDR1 is SGHVS and CDR2 is FQNEAQ. The CDR3 DNA sequence: TGTGCCAGCAGCCATACCCAGTGGGGGGGCCTCGACACAGATACGCAGTATTTT. Encoded protein: CASSHTQWGGLDTDTQYF.

The V call is TRBV10-3, the J call TRBJ2-4; no clear D gene. This CDR3 has 15 residues. V was shortened by 0 bases and J by 11 bases, with 17 bases between the two germline ends. The germline CDR1 and CDR2 sequences are ENHRY and SYGVKD. In DNA form, the CDR3 reads TGTGCCATCAGTGAGTCGATTAGGTCCAAAGGGTTTCAGTACTTC. As protein: CAISESIRSKGFQYF.

In its sample, this clonotype was seen many times. J is TRBJ2-7 and V is TRBV6-1; 8 bases align to TRBD2. The V and J ends lost 10 bases and 0 bases, in that order; junction bases with no gene match: 8. This CDR3 is 14 amino acids long. CDR1 is MNHNS and CDR2 is SASEGT in the germline V gene. The CDR3 nucleotides read TGTGCCACCCACCTTAGCGGGATCTCCTACGAGCAGTACTTC. Its protein product is CATHLSGISYEQYF.

The chain joins TRBV7-2 to TRBJ2-7; tentatively, D is TRBD1 (6 bases). CDR1 and CDR2 from the germline V gene are SGHTA and FQGNSA. The CDR3 spans 15 residues. The V end lost 5 bases, the J end lost 0 bases, and 14 bases lay between the germline ends. CDR3 in amino acids: CASSPGAGGSYEQYF. The CDR3, as DNA: TGTGCCAGCAGCCCAGGGGCGGGCGGCTCCTACGAGCAGTACTTC.

The rearrangement links TRBV20-1 to TRBJ2-7, with TRBD2 matching 14 bases. Trimming cost V 6 bases and J 3 bases; bases outside gene matches: 7. The CDR3 covers 15 residues. Looked up from germline, CDR1 is DFQATT and CDR2 is SNEGSKA (reference sequence). In nucleotides, the CDR3 is TGCAGTGCCATAACCGGGACTAGCGGGGGCTACGAGCAGTACTTC. Protein: CSAITGTSGGYEQYF.

The V and J genes are TRBV28 and TRBJ2-1, with TRBD2 matching 9 bases. The germline V gene encodes CDR1 MDHEN and CDR2 SYDVKM. Losses at the gene ends were 7 bases for V and 5 bases for J; bases not matched to a gene: 18. The CDR3 has 18 residues. In DNA, the CDR3 is TGTGCCAGCACCAGGCCCAGGGATAGCGGGAGATTCCACAATGAGCAGTTCTTC. Translated: CASTRPRDSGRFHNEQFF.

This clonotype was detected many times. V is TRBV11-2 and J is TRBJ2-1; a possible D gene is TRBD2 (5 bases). The germline V and J ends were trimmed by 4 bases and 4 bases, with 11 bases remaining between them. CDR3 length: 14 amino acids. In germline, CDR1 is SGHAT, CDR2 FQNNGV. CDR3 protein: CASSYGREYNEQFF. The CDR3 nucleotides read TGTGCCAGCAGCTACGGACGGGAATACAATGAGCAGTTCTTC.

The V call is TRBV3-1, the J call TRBJ2-2, with 11 bases identical to TRBD1. Germline V gene sequence: CDR1 LGHDT, CDR2 YNNKEL (reference sequence). V lost 4 bases to trimming and J lost 6 bases; unmatched junction nucleotides: 7. The CDR3 loop spans 16 amino acids. This CDR3 reads CASSPQDRGPPGELFF. In DNA, the CDR3 is TGTGCCAGCAGCCCCCAGGACAGGGGGCCCCCCGGGGAGCTGTTTTTT.

At least ten counts were recorded for this clonotype. This chain links TRBV29-1 with TRBJ1-1; D ambiguous. The V end lost 7 bases, the J end lost 3 bases, and 12 bases lay between the germline ends. Germline V gives CDR1 SQVTM, CDR2 ANQGSEA. The CDR3 has 12 residues. The CDR3 nucleotides read TGCAGCGCAGCGGATTCGGACACTGAAGCTTTCTTT. This gives the protein CSAADSDTEAFF.

This clonotype showed up many times. The J gene is TRBJ2-1, the V gene TRBV28, with no clear D. The CDR3 contains 14 residues. V lost 3 bases and J lost 2, with 8 bases in between. Germline loops: CDR1 MDHEN, CDR2 SYDVKM. The CDR3 reads CASSLFQPYNEQFF. The CDR3 DNA follows: TGTGCCAGCAGTTTGTTTCAGCCCTACAATGAGCAGTTCTTC.

This clonotype was counted ten times or more. A junction end diverges from the germline sequence, so it may reflect a read error. This chain links TRBV5-1 with TRBJ1-1; the D is unclear. The germline CDR1 and CDR2 sequences are SGHRS and YFSETQ. This CDR3 is built from 14 residues. The CDR3 reads CASSPSVNNNEAFF. DNA for the CDR3: TGCGCCAGCAGCCCCTCGGTAAATAACAATGAAGCTTTCTTT.